A selection of T cell receptor beta chains follows, all from one sample in a study of blood T cell repertoires in COVID-19. Clones were sequenced by immunoSEQ multiplex PCR, and TCRdb holds only the in-frame ones, with some missing. Seen here are about 370,000 clones, roughly 90% observed once, and the top ten hold around 3%. Sequencing was done on a sample of peripheral blood. The receptors originated from a woman in her 30s with COVID-19, enrolled during active disease. CDR3s include the opening cysteine and the closing phenylalanine or tryptophan. The order of the fields is V gene, D gene, CDR3 length, J gene, clone size, CDR3 protein, CDR3 DNA. D genes are given only for firm matches. For some rows the clone size is stated as once, few or many, or as a class when expanded; others skip it.

>TRBV14|TRBD2|12|TRBJ2-1|NA
CASSRSGGEQFF
TGTGCCAGCAGCCGATCGGGGGGTGAGCAGTTCTTC
>TRBV19|NA|13|TRBJ2-2|NA
CASIRRDTGELFF
TGTGCCAGTATAAGAAGAGACACCGGGGAGCTGTTTTTT
>TRBV30|NA|15|TRBJ2-6|NA
CAWRSGLLGANVLTF
TGTGCCTGGAGGTCAGGGCTTCTCGGGGCCAACGTCCTGACTTTC
>TRBV7-2|TRBD1|16|TRBJ2-7|NA
CASSLYSGTVSYEQYF
TGTGCCAGCAGCTTATACTCCGGGACAGTCTCATACGAGCAGTACTTC
>TRBV10-1|TRBD2|15|TRBJ2-2|NA
CASSDGGEGTGELFF
TGCGCCAGCAGTGACGGCGGGGAGGGGACCGGGGAGCTGTTTTTT
>TRBV10-1|NA|15|TRBJ2-1|NA
CASSESGAGYNEQFF
TGCGCCAGCAGTGAATCGGGAGCCGGCTACAATGAGCAGTTCTTC
>TRBV28|NA|16|TRBJ2-3|NA
CASGPGGASSTDTQYF
TGTGCCAGCGGCCCGGGCGGGGCCTCTAGCACAGATACGCAGTATTTT
>TRBV11-2|TRBD2|16|TRBJ2-2|NA
CASSLVSAGGTGELFF
TGTGCCAGCAGCTTAGTGTCAGCGGGGGGAACCGGGGAGCTGTTTTTT
>TRBV11-2|NA|18|TRBJ1-4|NA
CASRTIVGGISANEKLFF
TGTGCCAGCAGGACTATCGTTGGCGGAATCTCGGCCAATGAAAAACTGTTTTTT
>TRBV6-2/TRBV6-3|TRBD1|15|TRBJ2-5|NA
CASSSDRGGQETQYF
TGTGCCAGCAGTTCGGACAGGGGAGGCCAAGAGACCCAGTACTTC
>TRBV2|TRBD1|14|TRBJ2-2|NA
CASSWTGNTGELFF
TGTGCCAGCAGTTGGACAGGGAACACCGGGGAGCTGTTTTTT
>TRBV7-9|NA|16|TRBJ1-5|NA
CASSLADRYSNQPQHF
TGTGCCAGCAGCTTAGCGGACAGATATAGCAATCAGCCCCAGCATTTT
>TRBV11-2|NA|14|TRBJ2-7|NA
CASSLIGQSYEQYF
TGTGCCAGCAGCTTAATTGGTCAGTCCTACGAGCAGTACTTC
>TRBV7-2|TRBD2|16|TRBJ2-3|once
CASSPRLAGTTDTQYF
TGTGCCAGCAGCCCGCGACTAGCGGGAACCACAGATACGCAGTATTTT
>TRBV12-3/TRBV12-4|TRBD1|13|TRBJ1-2|NA
CASKTTGEVGYTF
TGTGCCAGCAAAACGACAGGGGAGGTCGGCTACACCTTC
>TRBV7-9|TRBD1|16|TRBJ2-2|NA
CASSLLGRGLGGELFF
TGTGCCAGCAGCTTACTCGGCAGGGGGCTTGGCGGGGAGCTGTTTTTT
>TRBV19|NA|15|TRBJ2-2|NA
CASSIEEGGAGELFF
TGTGCCAGTAGTATAGAGGAGGGAGGAGCCGGGGAGCTGTTTTTT
>TRBV2|NA|14|TRBJ1-5|NA
CASTSGAANQPQHF
TGTGCCAGCACCTCAGGGGCGGCCAATCAGCCCCAGCATTTT
>TRBV6-5|NA|13|TRBJ1-2|NA
CASPGKANYGYTF
TGTGCCAGCCCAGGGAAAGCTAACTATGGCTACACCTTC
>TRBV6-2/TRBV6-3|NA|17|TRBJ1-3|NA
CASNPPGGVGSGNTIYF
TGTGCCAGCAACCCGCCCGGCGGAGTAGGTTCTGGAAACACCATATATTTT
>TRBV2|NA|13|TRBJ1-3|NA
CASTGSGGNTIYF
TGTGCCAGCACAGGGTCTGGTGGAAACACCATATATTTT
>TRBV10-3|TRBD1|16|TRBJ1-6|NA
CAISESEGQGNSPLHF
TGTGCCATCAGTGAGTCGGAAGGACAGGGGAATTCACCCCTCCACTTT
>TRBV7-2|TRBD2|16|TRBJ2-2|NA
CASSLFSSGGTGELFF
TGTGCCAGCAGCTTATTCTCTAGCGGGGGCACCGGGGAGCTGTTTTTT
>TRBV7-2|NA|15|TRBJ1-4|NA
CASSPWTRPNEKLFF
TGTGCCAGCAGCCCCTGGACAAGGCCTAATGAAAAACTGTTTTTT
>TRBV7-9|NA|15|TRBJ1-3|few
CASSLVPVSGNTIYF
TGTGCCAGCAGCTTAGTCCCAGTCTCTGGAAACACCATATATTTT
>TRBV5-1|TRBD1|17|TRBJ2-1|NA
CASSLSAGTGGYNEQFF
TGCGCCAGCAGCTTAAGTGCCGGGACAGGGGGTTACAATGAGCAGTTCTTC
>TRBV2|TRBD2|15|TRBJ2-1|NA
CAIRERTSGGDEQFF
TGTGCCATCCGTGAACGGACTAGCGGAGGCGATGAGCAGTTCTTC
>TRBV5-4|NA|16|TRBJ2-2|NA
CASSRIEGVNTGELFF
TGTGCCAGCAGCCGCATCGAAGGGGTGAACACCGGGGAGCTGTTTTTT
>TRBV11-3|TRBD1|18|TRBJ1-2|NA
CASSPRILGTGGANGYTF
TGTGCCAGCAGCCCACGAATATTAGGGACAGGGGGCGCGAACGGCTACACCTTC
>TRBV6-6|NA|16|TRBJ1-2|NA
CASSYSSGEGRAGYTF
TGTGCCAGCAGTTACTCGTCCGGGGAGGGACGGGCTGGCTACACCTTC
>TRBV5-5|TRBD1|13|TRBJ2-7|NA
CASSLRQGHEQYF
TGTGCCAGCAGCCTGCGACAGGGCCACGAGCAGTACTTC
>TRBV18|TRBD2|14|TRBJ2-1|NA
CASSPASGDNEQFF
TGTGCCAGCTCACCGGCTAGCGGGGACAATGAGCAGTTCTTC